This passage covers 7 T cell receptor beta chains from one sample sequenced in a study of T cell responses to AZD1222 COVID-19 vaccine. Clones were sequenced by immunoSEQ multiplex PCR, and TCRdb holds only the in-frame ones, with some missing. The sample lists more than 100,000 clones; roughly 91% were seen once. The source material was peripheral blood, sampled on day 0 of AZD1222 vaccination. These receptors were collected from an adult in good health.

The V gene is TRBV19, the J gene TRBJ2-2, with D unclear. Germline V gives CDR1 LNHDA, CDR2 SQIVND (reference sequence). Trimming removed 4 bases from V and 3 bases from J, with 9 bases in between. The CDR3 is made up of 14 amino acids. In nucleotides, the CDR3 is TGTGCCAGTAGTACCGTACCGGACACCGGGGAGCTGTTTTTT. As protein: CASSTVPDTGELFF. The complete variable domain, with remaining parts taken from reference TRBV19 and TRBJ2-2, reads DGGITQSPKYLFRKEGQNVTLSCEQNLNHDAMYWYRQDPGQGLRLIYYSQIVNDFQKGDIAEGYSVSREKKESFPLTVTSAQKNPTAFYLCASSTVPDTGELFFGEGSRLTVL.

V and J are TRBV28 and TRBJ1-2; D is ambiguous. From germline, CDR1 is MDHEN and CDR2 SYDVKM. The CDR3 loop spans 13 amino acids. V lost 2 bases to trimming and J lost 4 bases, with 8 bases between them. CDR3 DNA: TGTGCCAGCAGTTTAGGACTACGCTATGGCTACACCTTC. This gives the protein CASSLGLRYGYTF.

The rearrangement links TRBV20-1 to TRBJ2-7, with no clear D. This CDR3 is 13 amino acids long. The ends were cut back, 3 bases at V and 2 bases at J, with 11 bases in the middle. Germline V CDR1 and CDR2: DFQATT, SNEGSKA (reference sequence). DNA for the CDR3: TGCAGTGCTAGTTCGGGTTCACCCTACGAGCAGTACTTC. It yields the protein CSASSGSPYEQYF.

The chain couples TRBV4-1 to TRBJ1-2, with D perhaps matching TRBD1 (5 bases). The CDR3 contains 15 residues. Trimming removed 3 bases at V and 8 bases at J, with 19 bases between. The V gene's germline CDR1 is MGHRA and CDR2 YSYEKL. CDR3: CASSQPVGGYKGYTF. The CDR3, as DNA: TGCGCCAGCAGCCAGCCGGTGGGGGGATATAAAGGCTACACCTTC.

The chain is built from TRBV7-3 and TRBJ2-1; perhaps TRBD2 as D (5 bases). Germline V gene data show CDR1 as SGHTA and CDR2 as FQGTGA. There are 15 residues in the CDR3. Trimming stripped 2 bases from V and 8 bases from J, with 16 bases between. The CDR3, as DNA: TGTGCCAGCAGCTTATCGCCAACCCCCGGGGATGAGCAGTTCTTC. It yields the protein CASSLSPTPGDEQFF.

The chain carries TRBV11-2 and TRBJ1-2; D is unclear. Germline-derived CDR1 and CDR2 are SGHAT and FQNNGV. Trimming removed 4 bases at V and 6 bases at J, with 9 bases between. This CDR3 is built from 12 residues. The CDR3 protein is CASSSEGDGYTF. CDR3 DNA sequence: TGTGCCAGCAGCTCCGAGGGAGATGGCTACACCTTC.

This sequence joins TRBV7-9 and TRBJ1-2; D gene ambiguous. Trimming took 1 base from V and 8 from J, leaving 17 bases between them. Looked up from germline, CDR1 is SEHNR and CDR2 is FQNEAQ (reference sequence). The CDR3 extends over 15 amino acids. The chain's CDR3 is CASSLVINLVLGYTF. In DNA, the CDR3 is TGTGCCAGCAGCTTAGTGATCAACCTCGTCTTGGGCTACACCTTC.